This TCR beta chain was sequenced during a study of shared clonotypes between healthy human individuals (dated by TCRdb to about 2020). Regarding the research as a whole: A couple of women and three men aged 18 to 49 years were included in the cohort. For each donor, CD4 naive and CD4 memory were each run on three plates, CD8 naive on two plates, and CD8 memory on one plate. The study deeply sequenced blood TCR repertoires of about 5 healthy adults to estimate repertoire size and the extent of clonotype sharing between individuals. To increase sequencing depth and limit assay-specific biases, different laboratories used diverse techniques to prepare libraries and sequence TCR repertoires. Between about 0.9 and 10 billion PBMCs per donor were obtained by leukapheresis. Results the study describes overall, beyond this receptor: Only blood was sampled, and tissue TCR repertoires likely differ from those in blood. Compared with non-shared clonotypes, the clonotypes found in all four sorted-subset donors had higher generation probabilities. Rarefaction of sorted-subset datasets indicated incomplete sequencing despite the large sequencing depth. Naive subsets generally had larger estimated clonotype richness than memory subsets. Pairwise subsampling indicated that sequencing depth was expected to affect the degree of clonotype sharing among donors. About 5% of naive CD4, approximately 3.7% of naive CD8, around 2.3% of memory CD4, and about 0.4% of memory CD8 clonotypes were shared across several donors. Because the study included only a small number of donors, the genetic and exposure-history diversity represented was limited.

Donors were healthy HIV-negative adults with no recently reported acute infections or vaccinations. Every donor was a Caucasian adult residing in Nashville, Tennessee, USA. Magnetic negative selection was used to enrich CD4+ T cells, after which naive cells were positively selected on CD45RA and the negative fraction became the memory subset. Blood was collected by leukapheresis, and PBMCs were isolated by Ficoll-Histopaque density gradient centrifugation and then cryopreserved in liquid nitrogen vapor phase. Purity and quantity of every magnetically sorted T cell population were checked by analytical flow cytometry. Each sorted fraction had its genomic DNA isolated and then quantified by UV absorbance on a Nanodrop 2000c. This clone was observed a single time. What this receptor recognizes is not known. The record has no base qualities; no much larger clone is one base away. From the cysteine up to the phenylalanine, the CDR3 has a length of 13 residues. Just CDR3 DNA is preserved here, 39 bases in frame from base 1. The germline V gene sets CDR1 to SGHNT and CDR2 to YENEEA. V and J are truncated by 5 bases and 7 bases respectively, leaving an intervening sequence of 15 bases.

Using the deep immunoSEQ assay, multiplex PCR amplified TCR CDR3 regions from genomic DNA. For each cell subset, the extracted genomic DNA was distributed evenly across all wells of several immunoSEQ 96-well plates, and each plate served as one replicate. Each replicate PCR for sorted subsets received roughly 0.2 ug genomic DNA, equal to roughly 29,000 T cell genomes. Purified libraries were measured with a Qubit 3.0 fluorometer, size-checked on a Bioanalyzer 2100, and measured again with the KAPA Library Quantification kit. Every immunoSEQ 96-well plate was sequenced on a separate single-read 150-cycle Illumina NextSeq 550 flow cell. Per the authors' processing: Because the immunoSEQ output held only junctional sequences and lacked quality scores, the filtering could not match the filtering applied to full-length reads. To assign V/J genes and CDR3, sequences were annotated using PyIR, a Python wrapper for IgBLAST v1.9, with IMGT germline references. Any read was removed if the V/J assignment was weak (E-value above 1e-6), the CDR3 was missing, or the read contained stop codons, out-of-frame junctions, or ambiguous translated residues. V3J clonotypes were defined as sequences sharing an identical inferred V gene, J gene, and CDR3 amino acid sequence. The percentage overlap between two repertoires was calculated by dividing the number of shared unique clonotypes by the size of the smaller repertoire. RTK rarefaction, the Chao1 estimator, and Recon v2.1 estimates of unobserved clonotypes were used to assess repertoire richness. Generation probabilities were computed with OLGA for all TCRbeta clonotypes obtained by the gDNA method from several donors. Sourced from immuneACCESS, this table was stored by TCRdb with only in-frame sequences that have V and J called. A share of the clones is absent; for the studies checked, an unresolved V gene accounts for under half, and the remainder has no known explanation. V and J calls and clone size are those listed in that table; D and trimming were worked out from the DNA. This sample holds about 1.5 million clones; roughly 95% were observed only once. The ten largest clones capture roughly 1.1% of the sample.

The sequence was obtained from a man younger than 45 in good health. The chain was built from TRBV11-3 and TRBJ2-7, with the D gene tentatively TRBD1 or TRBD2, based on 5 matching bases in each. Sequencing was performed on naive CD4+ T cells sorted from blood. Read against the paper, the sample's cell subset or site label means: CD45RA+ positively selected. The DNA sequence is TGTGCCAGCAGCCCACCAGGGACGGGGGAGCAGTACTTC. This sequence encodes CASSPPGTGEQYF.